Here is one T cell receptor beta chain with its context. Its antigen is unknown. Libraries were prepared by immunoSEQ multiplex PCR; TCRdb keeps only in-frame clonotypes and omits some of them. Of about 120,000 clones listed, less than 95% are singletons. This entry comes from a study of T cell responses to AZD1222 COVID-19 vaccine. Study-level points and caveats: Researchers took repertoire samples only after the peak T cell response had come. An increase in Spike-specific TCR breadth and depth was observed after two AZD1222 doses. The CD4 TCRs associated with vaccination extended across spike and predominated at 160-218 and 743-854.

Germline V gene data show CDR1 as LNHDA and CDR2 as SQIVND (reference sequence). Between the trimmed V and J ends, which lost 6 bases and 0 bases, there was a span of 15 bases. This CDR3 has 16 amino acids. The TCR comes from an adult in good health. This specimen consisted of peripheral blood, obtained on day 0 of MenACWY control vaccination. The chain combines TRBV19 with TRBJ1-5, with a weak D call TRBD1 (5 bases). Here the CDR3 DNA reads TGTGCCAGTAGCCCCCGGCAGGGTTTTAGCAATCAGCCCCAGCATTTT. The encoded protein is CASSPRQGFSNQPQHF. Filled out from reference TRBV19 and TRBJ1-5, the complete variable domain reads DGGITQSPKYLFRKEGQNVTLSCEQNLNHDAMYWYRQDPGQGLRLIYYSQIVNDFQKGDIAEGYSVSREKKESFPLTVTSAQKNPTAFYLCASSPRQGFSNQPQHFGDGTRLSIL.